The present entry profiles one T cell receptor (beta chain) with its context. The V gene's germline CDR1 is MNHEY and CDR2 SVGAGI. CDR3 size: 15 residues. Trimming at V came to 4 bases and at J to 4 bases, leaving 10 bases not matched to a gene. Sequencing was performed with immunoSEQ multiplex PCR; in TCRdb, only in-frame clones are kept and a portion is missing. The repertoire holds tens of thousands of clones, with approximately 93% as singletons. The sample is drawn from a study of blood T cell repertoires in COVID-19. Study at large: PBMCs, B-cell-depleted T cells, or T cells were the source of the cDNA or gDNA that made up the material.

The clonotype was recovered from a man over 45 with active COVID-19. The V gene is TRBV6-5, the J gene TRBJ2-7, with 7 bases aligning to TRBD2. Specimen: peripheral blood. The CDR3 DNA reads as TGTGCCAGCAGTTTGCAGCGGGATATCGGTTACGAGCAGTACTTC. Residues: CASSLQRDIGYEQYF.